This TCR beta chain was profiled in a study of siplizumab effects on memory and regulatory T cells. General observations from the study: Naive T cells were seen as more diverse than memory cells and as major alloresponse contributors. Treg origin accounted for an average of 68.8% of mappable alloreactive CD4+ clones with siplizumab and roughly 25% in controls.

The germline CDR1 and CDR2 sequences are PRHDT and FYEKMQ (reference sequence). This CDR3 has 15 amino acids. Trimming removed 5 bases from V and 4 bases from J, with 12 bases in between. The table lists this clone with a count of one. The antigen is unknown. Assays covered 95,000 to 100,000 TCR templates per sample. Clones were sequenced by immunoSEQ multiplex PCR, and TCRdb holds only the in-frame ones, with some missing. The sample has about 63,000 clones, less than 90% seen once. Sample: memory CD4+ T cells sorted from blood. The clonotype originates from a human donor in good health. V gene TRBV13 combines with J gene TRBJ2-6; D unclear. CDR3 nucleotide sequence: TGTGCCAGCAGCCTCCATGTTAAGGGGGCCAACGTCCTGACTTTC. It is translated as CASSLHVKGANVLTF.